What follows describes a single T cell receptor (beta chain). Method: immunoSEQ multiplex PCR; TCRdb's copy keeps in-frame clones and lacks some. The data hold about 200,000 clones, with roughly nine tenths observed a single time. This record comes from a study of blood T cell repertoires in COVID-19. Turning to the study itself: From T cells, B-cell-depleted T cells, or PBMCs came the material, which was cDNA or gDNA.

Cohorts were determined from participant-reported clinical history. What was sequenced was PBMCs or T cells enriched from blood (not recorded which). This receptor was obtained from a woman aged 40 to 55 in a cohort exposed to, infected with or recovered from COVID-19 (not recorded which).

In DNA form, the CDR3 reads TGTGCCAGCAACAATCCCGGGACAGGGACTCAGCCCCAGCATTTT. Translating it yields CASNNPGTGTQPQHF. The chain links TRBV21-1 to TRBJ1-5; the listed D gene, TRBD1, was not tested against the DNA. TRBV21-1 is deemed a pseudogene. The CDR3 contains 15 residues.